Detailed here is one TCR beta chain. These data originate in a study of blood T cell repertoires in COVID-19. As handled by the study authors: Amplifying reference gene primers gave estimates of nucleated cell counts. TCRdb's copy holds only in-frame clones and misses some; the assay was immunoSEQ multiplex PCR. The V and J calls and clone size come from that table; D and trimming were worked out from the DNA. The sample lists around 450,000 clones; 90% were seen once. Trimming cost V 4 bases and J 4 bases; bases outside gene matches: 2. This CDR3 has 14 amino acids. Germline loops: CDR1 SGHNT, CDR2 YYREEE (reference sequence). The study drew participants aged roughly 18 to 95 years from some 25 US areas. Cohorts were determined from participant-reported clinical history.

The sequencing input was PBMCs or T cells enriched from blood (not recorded which). The clonotype comes from a man aged 18 to 30 who had recovered from COVID-19. The chain combines TRBV5-4 with TRBJ1-4, with 9 bases identical to TRBD1. For the CDR3, the DNA is TGTGCCAGCAGCCAGGACAGGGGTAATGAAAAACTGTTTTTT. It yields the protein CASSQDRGNEKLFF.